Below, 10 T cell receptor beta chains from the same sample are listed, as sequenced in a study of a mutant IDH1 vaccine in newly diagnosed glioma. The repertoire was sequenced with immunoSEQ multiplex PCR; TCRdb's copy has only in-frame clones and lacks some. The sample carries about 77,000 clones, approximately 89% recorded once. Time point denoted: week 23, last vaccination. Doses comprised 300 ug of mutant IDH1 20-mer peptide each, plus topical imiquimod. These receptors have no identified antigens. The sequencing here drew on PBMCs, taken from a glioma patient whose treatment included an IDH1 peptide vaccine. All receptors come from a woman in her forties or fifties with glioma.

The rearrangement links TRBV7-9 to TRBJ2-7; TRBD2 might be the D (6 bases). The ends were cut back, 4 bases at V and 1 base at J, with 14 bases in the middle. The CDR3 totals 15 residues. Germline CDR1 and CDR2: SEHNR and FQNEAQ (reference sequence). The CDR3, as DNA: TGTGCCAGCAGCTCCGACCGGGACTTTTCCTACGAGCAGTACTTC. Translation: CASSSDRDFSYEQYF.

The rearrangement links TRBV2 to TRBJ2-7; the D is unclear. CDR3 length: 16 amino acids. The germline V gene has CDR1 SNHLY and CDR2 FYNNEI. The ends were cut back, 6 bases at V and 3 bases at J, with 21 bases in the middle. CDR3 nucleotide sequence: TGTGCCAGCAGCGCTAGTATTCAAGGGCTGGGCTACGAGCAGTACTTC. Its translation: CASSASIQGLGYEQYF.

The V and J genes are TRBV7-8 and TRBJ2-5, with 7 bases fitting TRBD2. The CDR3 contains 15 residues. The germline gives CDR1 SGHVS, CDR2 FQNEAQ. After removal of 4 bases from V and 5 bases from J, the junction contained 10 bases not matched to a gene. Written as DNA, the CDR3 is TGTGCCAGCAGCTCGGTAGCGGGTCCAAGGGAGACCCAGTACTTC. Encoded protein: CASSSVAGPRETQYF.

This chain links TRBV29-1 with TRBJ2-3; the match to TRBD1 covers 8 bases. The CDR3 covers 15 residues. V was pared by 3 bases and J by 0 bases, with 5 bases of the junction left unmatched. In germline, CDR1 is SQVTM, CDR2 ANQGSEA. As DNA, the CDR3 is TGCAGCGTTGAGAGGACAGGGACTAGCACAGATACGCAGTATTTT. This codes for CSVERTGTSTDTQYF.

The genes are TRBV5-1 and TRBJ2-2; perhaps TRBD2 as D (5 bases). The CDR3 spans 17 residues. V lost 0 bases to trimming and J lost 0 bases, with 12 bases between them. Germline CDR1 and CDR2: SGHRS and YFSETQ. The CDR3 sequence: CASSLENGVANTGELFF. The CDR3, as DNA: TGCGCCAGCAGCTTGGAAAACGGGGTCGCGAACACCGGGGAGCTGTTTTTT.

This chain joins TRBV6-5 and TRBJ2-7; D gene ambiguous. The length of the CDR3 is 13 residues. Trimming shortened V by 4 bases and J by 0 bases, and 7 bases separated the two germline ends. From germline, CDR1 is MNHEY and CDR2 SVGAGI. The CDR3 sequence is CASSLGFSYEQYF. For the CDR3, the DNA is TGTGCCAGCAGTTTAGGGTTCTCCTACGAGCAGTACTTC.

The V gene is TRBV6-6, the J gene TRBJ2-7, with 7 bases that match TRBD1. Trimming took 2 bases from V and 5 from J; bases not matched to a gene: 12. From germline, CDR1 is MNHNY and CDR2 SVGAGI (reference sequence). This CDR3 is 16 amino acids long. The CDR3: CASSYPFGQAVDEQYF. The CDR3 DNA is TGTGCCAGCAGTTACCCCTTTGGACAGGCAGTTGACGAGCAGTACTTC.

The rearrangement links TRBV25-1 to TRBJ1-1, with a possible D match to TRBD1 (5 bases). CDR1 is MGHDK, CDR2 SYGVNS, per germline. Trimming took 4 bases from V and 4 from J, leaving 10 bases between them. This CDR3 is built from 13 residues. The CDR3 reads CASSVPGGTEAFF. CDR3 in DNA: TGTGCCAGCAGTGTTCCGGGGGGCACTGAAGCTTTCTTT.

The chain recombines TRBV27 with TRBJ2-2; TRBD2 aligns across 7 bases. CDR1 and CDR2 (germline): MNHEY, SMNVEV (reference sequence). This CDR3 spans 15 amino acids. The V and J ends lost 3 bases and 7 bases, in that order; junction bases with no gene match: 8. The CDR3 region has the DNA TGTGCCAGCAGTTTGGGGGGAGGGCCACACGGGGAGCTGTTTTTT. Its translation: CASSLGGGPHGELFF.

This clone has just a few counts. The chain couples TRBV28 to TRBJ2-3; D unclear. Trimming shortened V by 5 bases and J by 4 bases, and 10 bases separated the two germline ends. CDR1 and CDR2 from the germline V gene are MDHEN and SYDVKM. The CDR3 sequence is 13 residues long. In DNA, the CDR3 is TGTGCCAGCAGTCCAACCTACTCAGATACGCAGTATTTT. As protein: CASSPTYSDTQYF.